The clone carrying this T cell receptor (beta chain) was seen ten or more times. The antigen remains unidentified. The data are from a study of T-cell reconstitution after alpha-beta-depleted transplantation in children. Study findings and constraints: It was reported that alpha-beta T cells came from several hundred expanded graft clones (about two months after transplant). Elevated TCRbeta diversity at day 60 was traced, in some patients, to surviving recipient T cells and thymic progenitors.

Germline V gene data show CDR1 as DFQATT and CDR2 as SNEGSKA (reference sequence). V was pared by 0 bases and J by 4 bases, with 13 bases of the junction left unmatched. The CDR3 extends over 18 amino acids. Preparing the TCRbeta library involved the use of unique molecular identifiers. TCRdb re-called the PCR reads through MiXCR, storing one row per CDR3 protein. The sample holds 550,000 to 600,000 distinct CDR3 sequences; about 21% are singletons and the top ten take roughly 14%. The clonotype originates from a boy younger than two who had a stem cell transplant for acute myeloid leukemia, so the T cells may come from the graft donor. The sequenced sample was PBMCs, mostly from graft donor cells, obtained 360 days after TCRalphabeta/CD19-depleted stem cell transplant. V and J are TRBV20-1 and TRBJ2-1, with TRBD2 identical over 9 bases. The CDR3, as DNA: TGCAGTGCTAGAGATGGCCCGGCGGGGGGGTATACTTACAATGAGCAGTTCTTC. This codes for CSARDGPAGGYTYNEQFF.